The 20 T cell receptor beta chains below come from one sample, sequenced in a study of T cell changes during pregnancy in multiple sclerosis. Libraries were prepared by immunoSEQ multiplex PCR; TCRdb keeps only in-frame clonotypes and omits some of them. The data show roughly 44,000 clones, roughly 91% seen once. Here the sequenced sample was CD8+ T cells from peripheral blood mononuclear cells, taken after pregnancy. All receptors come from a female donor in good health, enrolled as a control in a pregnancy study.

This chain joins TRBV12-5 and TRBJ1-5; weak D call: TRBD1 (6 bases). Trimming stripped 6 bases from V and 5 bases from J, with 17 bases between. Germline loops: CDR1 LGHNT, CDR2 FRNRAP. The CDR3 has 15 amino acids. Here the CDR3 DNA reads TGTGCTAGTGGCCCCGCCCCGGACAGCTATCAGCCCCAGCATTTT. Its protein is CASGPAPDSYQPQHF.

This sequence joins TRBV6-5 and TRBJ2-2, with D possibly TRBD1 on 5 matching bases. Trimming cost V 5 bases and J 8 bases, with 15 bases left between them. Germline lookup yields CDR1 MNHEY and CDR2 SVGAGI. The CDR3 has 14 residues. The CDR3 sequence: CASSLVRARGELFF. DNA for the CDR3: TGTGCCAGCAGTCTAGTCAGGGCGAGAGGGGAGCTGTTTTTT.

This chain links TRBV7-9 with TRBJ2-2, with TRBD2 as a possible D gene (6 bases). Germline CDR1 and CDR2: SEHNR and FQNEAQ (reference sequence). V was cut by 5 bases and J by 9 bases, with 13 bases left in between. The CDR3 is 13 amino acids. The DNA for the CDR3 is TGTGCCAGCAGCCAGACTAGGCAGAGGGAGCTGTTTTTT. It translates to CASSQTRQRELFF. Based on the CDR3 plus reference TRBV7-9 and TRBJ2-2, the full variable domain is DTGVSQNPRHKITKRGQNVTFRCDPISEHNRLYWYRQTLGQGPEFLTYFQNEAQLEKSRLLSDRFSAERPKGSFSTLEIQRTEQGDSAMYLCASSQTRQRELFFGEGSRLTVL.

The V call is TRBV27, the J call TRBJ2-7, with D perhaps TRBD1 (6 bases). The CDR3 totals 17 residues. Trimming cost V 2 bases and J 3 bases, with 20 bases left between them. Germline V gene lookup returns CDR1 MNHEY and CDR2 SMNVEV (reference sequence). The CDR3 coding sequence is TGTGCCAGCAGTTTAACCTCCTCGGGCAGGGGCCTCTACGAGCAGTACTTC. This encodes CASSLTSSGRGLYEQYF.

This clone showed up just a few times. In the same sample, other DNA sequences code for this CDR3. The V gene is TRBV14, the J gene TRBJ1-2; 7 bases match TRBD1. The CDR3 is 16 amino acids. The germline V gene has CDR1 SGHDN and CDR2 FVKESK. Germline trimming cut 1 base from V and 2 bases from J; bases unmatched to any gene: 7. CDR3 loop: CASSQGNRGGNYGYTF. The CDR3 DNA reads TGTGCCAGCAGCCAAGGAAACAGGGGAGGAAACTATGGCTACACCTTC.

V and J are TRBV4-3 and TRBJ1-5; no definite D call. The CDR3 has 13 residues. Trimming left V 1 base short and J 6 bases short, with 7 bases between. From germline, CDR1 is LGHNA and CDR2 YSLEER. The CDR3 nucleotides are TGCGCCAGCAGCCAAGGGCGGATTCAGCCCCAGCATTTT. Translated: CASSQGRIQPQHF.

This clone was counted a single time. This chain joins TRBV14 and TRBJ1-6, with TRBD1 identical over 11 bases. The CDR3 length is 15 residues. V trimming: 4 bases; J trimming: 8 bases; junction bases outside the gene matches: 4. Germline values: CDR1 SGHDN, CDR2 FVKESK. The CDR3 DNA is TGTGCCAGCAGCCCGTGGACAGGGGGCGATTCACCCCTCCACTTT. Amino acid sequence: CASSPWTGGDSPLHF.

This sequence joins TRBV5-5 and TRBJ2-5; 7 bases are shared with TRBD1. V shed 5 bases and J 2 bases; nucleotides not matched to a gene: 6. CDR3 length equals 14 residues. CDR1 is SGHKS, CDR2 YYEKEE, per germline (reference sequence). CDR3 nucleotides: TGTGCCAGCAGTTGGACAGGCTTACAAGAGACCCAGTACTTC. Protein: CASSWTGLQETQYF.

This clone was counted a few times. The chain employs TRBV19 and TRBJ1-1; D ambiguous. Trimming took off 3 bases at V and 3 bases at J, with 8 bases between the two ends. The V gene's germline CDR1 is LNHDA and CDR2 SQIVND (reference sequence). The length of the CDR3 is 13 residues. CDR3 sequence: CASSIPRDTEAFF. Here the CDR3 DNA reads TGTGCCAGTAGTATCCCACGGGACACTGAAGCTTTCTTT.

The chain carries TRBV27 and TRBJ2-5; 8 bases fit TRBD1. The J call may be incorrect, as the DNA end agrees better with TRBJ2-7. The CDR3 is 14 amino acids. Germline V gives CDR1 MNHEY, CDR2 SMNVEV (reference sequence). Here the CDR3 DNA reads TGTGCCAGCAGTGGCTACAGGGGGGCCTACGAGCAGTACTTC. Its translation: CASSGYRGAYEQYF.

This clone occurred a few times. The CDR3 spells CASSPRTSGGYREQFF. The CDR3 coding sequence is TGTGCCAGCAGCCCCCGGACTAGCGGGGGCTATAGGGAGCAGTTCTTC. This chain joins TRBV11-3 and TRBJ2-1, with 13 bases fitting TRBD2. V dropped 5 bases and J dropped 10; count of bases not matched to a gene: 11. Per germline, CDR1 SGHNT and CDR2 YENEEA. There are 16 residues in the CDR3.

This clone was counted between two and nine times. CDR3 amino acids: CASSEEQGARDIQYF. In DNA, the CDR3 is TGTGCCAGCAGTGAAGAACAGGGGGCGAGGGACATTCAGTACTTC. J is TRBJ2-4 and V is TRBV6-4; 9 nucleotides agree with TRBD1. The CDR3 extends over 15 amino acids. Germline assignment: CDR1 MRHNA and CDR2 SNTAGT. J lost 8 bases, V lost 3 bases, and 8 bases had no gene match.

The chain is built from TRBV5-5 and TRBJ1-1; D not certain. The CDR3 runs to 14 residues. V was pared by 3 bases and J by 3 bases, with 12 bases between. Germline CDR1 SGHKS, CDR2 YYEKEE (reference sequence). CDR3: CASSYYRSDTEAFF. CDR3 in DNA: TGTGCCAGCAGCTATTACAGATCAGACACTGAAGCTTTCTTT.

This chain connects TRBV21-1 to TRBJ1-2; TRBD1 is taken as the D call from the table, unchecked against the DNA. TRBV21-1 counts as a pseudogene. The CDR3 consists of 14 residues. CDR3 protein: CASRWTGTCYGYTF. CDR3 nucleotide sequence: TGTGCCAGCAGATGGACAGGGACTTGCTATGGCTACACCTTC.

This sequence joins TRBV20-1 and TRBJ1-2, with D hard to call. Germline V gene sequence: CDR1 DFQATT, CDR2 SNEGSKA (reference sequence). This CDR3 contains 10 residues. V lost 3 bases and J lost 8, with 7 bases in between. CDR3 DNA sequence: TGCAGTGCTAGTCAGAACGGCTACACCTTC. It encodes CSASQNGYTF.

In its sample, this clone was seen once. CDR3 residues: CASSLGAGYEQYF. Here the CDR3 DNA reads TGTGCCAGCAGCTTGGGAGCGGGCTACGAGCAGTACTTC. This chain links TRBV5-6 with TRBJ2-7; TRBD2 is a possible D gene (6 bases). The CDR3 is 13 residues long. CDR1 and CDR2 (germline): SGHDT, YYEEEE. Trimming pared 0 bases from V and 3 bases from J, leaving 7 bases between.

The genes are TRBV4-3 and TRBJ2-1, with D tentatively TRBD1 (6 bases). CDR1 and CDR2 (germline): LGHNA, YSLEER. V lost 0 bases and J lost 12, with 15 bases in between. The CDR3 runs to 14 residues. CDR3 DNA sequence: TGCGCCAGCAGCCAAGATATGTTGGGACACTGGCAGTTCTTC. Translated: CASSQDMLGHWQFF.

The chain couples TRBV19 to TRBJ2-1; D remains ambiguous. The CDR3 runs to 13 residues. V lost 5 bases, J lost 13 bases, and 18 bases lay in between. Germline V gene data show CDR1 as LNHDA and CDR2 as SQIVND (reference sequence). CDR3 bases: TGTGCCAGTAGTGTCACACACCTCTCTCCTCAGTTCTTC. This translates into CASSVTHLSPQFF.

This sequence joins TRBV28 and TRBJ2-1; TRBD2 matches 12 bases. The CDR3 has 16 amino acids. With 1 base clipped from V and 4 bases from J, the junction kept 2 bases outside the gene matches. CDR1 MDHEN and CDR2 SYDVKM come from the germline V gene. The CDR3 reads CASSLSLAGGYNEQFF. The DNA of the CDR3 is TGTGCCAGCAGTTTATCCCTAGCGGGGGGGTACAATGAGCAGTTCTTC.

V usage is TRBV6-1 and J usage is TRBJ1-2, with TRBD1 as a possible D gene (6 bases). CDR1 and CDR2 from the germline V gene are MNHNS and SASEGT. The V gene lost 2 bases and the J gene lost 0 bases, with 13 bases spanning the gap. This CDR3 is built from 16 residues. The CDR3 sequence: CASSEPSQGSNYGYTF. The DNA of the CDR3 is TGTGCCAGCAGTGAACCGTCACAGGGATCTAACTATGGCTACACCTTC.